Listed below are T cell receptor beta chains from one sample, sequenced in a study of cytomegalovirus exposure and HLA in healthy donors. The data were produced by immunoSEQ multiplex PCR, yet TCRdb's version contains in-frame clones alone and is incomplete. Here the sample spans 150,000 to 180,000 clones, roughly 74% being singletons. The sequenced sample was PBMCs. Receptors originate from a man aged 18 to 30 in good health and CMV-seronegative. CDR3s include the opening cysteine and the closing phenylalanine or tryptophan. A D gene is named only where the DNA matches it firmly. For some rows the clone size is stated as once, few or many, or as a class when expanded; others skip it.

>TRBJ2-7|12|TRBV30|TRBD2|NA
CAWSAGGYEQYF
TGTGCCTGGAGTGCGGGAGGCTACGAGCAGTACTTC
>TRBJ1-2|14|TRBV4-1|TRBD1|NA
CASSQTQGVQGYTF
TGCGCCAGCAGCCAAACACAGGGGGTGCAGGGCTACACCTTC
>TRBJ1-2|16|TRBV5-1|TRBD1|NA
CASSLGGQTPNYGYTF
TGCGCCAGCAGCTTGGGGGGACAGACCCCTAACTATGGCTACACCTTC
>TRBJ1-2|13|TRBV6-5|NA|NA
CASRPGVPYGYTF
TGTGCCAGCAGACCAGGGGTCCCCTATGGCTACACCTTC
>TRBJ2-3|15|TRBV19|TRBD2|NA
CASSKLAGGPDTQYF
TGTGCCAGTAGTAAACTAGCGGGGGGTCCAGATACGCAGTATTTT
>TRBJ2-7|15|TRBV7-9|TRBD1|NA
CASSPGTGKYYEQYF
TGTGCCAGCAGCCCAGGGACAGGAAAATACTACGAGCAGTACTTC
>TRBJ1-1|10|TRBV5-1|NA|NA
CASSVNEAFF
TGCGCCAGCAGCGTTAATGAAGCTTTCTTT
>TRBJ1-2|15|TRBV9|NA|NA
CASSVDGGVDYGYTF
TGTGCCAGCAGCGTAGATGGGGGGGTGGACTATGGCTACACCTTC
>TRBJ1-1|15|TRBV4-3|NA|NA
CASSQDRPGETEAFF
TGCGCCAGCAGCCAAGATAGGCCAGGGGAGACTGAAGCTTTCTTT
>TRBJ2-1|16|TRBV27|TRBD1|NA
CASSPRQGPSYNEQFF
TGTGCCAGCAGTCCGAGACAGGGCCCCTCCTACAATGAGCAGTTCTTC
>TRBJ2-3|14|TRBV29-1|TRBD2|NA
CSATLAGGPDTQYF
TGCAGCGCTACGCTAGCGGGGGGCCCAGATACGCAGTATTTT
>TRBJ1-6|16|TRBV28|NA|NA
CASSALGGRGTTPLHF
TGTGCCAGCAGTGCTTTAGGAGGACGGGGGACGACACCCCTCCACTTT
>TRBJ2-7|14|TRBV7-6|TRBD2|few
CASSSLAGTFEQYF
TGTGCCAGCAGTTCACTAGCGGGGACTTTCGAGCAGTACTTC
>TRBJ1-1|13|TRBV6-1|TRBD1|NA
CASSEDRETEAFF
TGTGCCAGCAGTGAGGACAGGGAGACTGAAGCTTTCTTT
>TRBJ2-2|15|TRBV6-1|TRBD1|NA
CASSESHRGAGELFF
TGTGCCAGCAGTGAAAGCCACAGGGGGGCCGGGGAGCTGTTTTTT
>TRBJ1-1|13|TRBV10-3|NA|NA
CAISEQTAYEAFF
TGTGCCATCAGTGAACAGACAGCATATGAAGCTTTCTTT
>TRBJ2-7|13|TRBV4-3|TRBD2|NA
CASSPGLAYEQYF
TGCGCCAGCAGCCCGGGACTAGCCTACGAGCAGTACTTC
>TRBJ1-2|11|TRBV5-1|TRBD1|NA
CASSSGGGYTF
TGCGCCAGCAGCTCAGGGGGTGGCTACACCTTC
>TRBJ1-1|13|TRBV5-4|NA|NA
CASSLPGGTEAFF
TGTGCCAGCAGCCTCCCGGGGGGGACTGAAGCTTTCTTT
>TRBJ2-3|17|TRBV5-4|TRBD2|NA
CASSPPPGGGLTDTQYF
TGTGCCAGCAGCCCTCCTCCGGGGGGAGGCCTCACAGATACGCAGTATTTT
>TRBJ2-7|14|TRBV30|NA|NA
CAWSVAQPTYEQYF
TGTGCCTGGAGTGTAGCACAGCCCACCTACGAGCAGTACTTC
>TRBJ1-1|16|TRBV11-2|NA|few
CASSLFGGGQNTEAFF
TGTGCCAGCAGCTTATTTGGCGGGGGGCAGAACACTGAAGCTTTCTTT
>TRBJ1-1|14|TRBV19|TRBD1|few
CASSIDRGLTEAFF
TGTGCCAGTAGTATAGACAGGGGGCTTACTGAAGCTTTCTTT
>TRBJ2-3|15|TRBV19|NA|NA
CASSILGTPGDTQYF
TGTGCCAGTAGTATCTTAGGCACGCCAGGAGATACGCAGTATTTT